What follows describes a single T cell receptor (beta chain). Whenever a sample was processed, at least 6 million PBMCs were isolated. The data are from a study of blood T cells in healthy people across ages. CDR1 and CDR2 (germline): MDHEN, SYDVKM. Trimming cost V 0 bases and J 2 bases, with 7 bases left between them. The CDR3 totals 14 residues. Using a J-beta primer mix together with a sample-barcoded 5' primer, a second PCR was run for roughly 7 to 11 cycles. In TCRdb, the 5' RACE reads were re-called with MiXCR into one record per CDR3 protein. This sample has 800,000 to 950,000 distinct CDR3 sequences; approximately 49% occur once, and the top ten carry around 15%.

The V call is TRBV28, the J call TRBJ1-2; D might be TRBD1 (6 bases). Sequencing was done on a sample of blood. The TCR was taken from a man aged 25 to 45 in good health. CDR3 bases: TGTGCCAGCAGTTTATGGGACAGCAACTATGGCTACACCTTC. Amino acid sequence: CASSLWDSNYGYTF.